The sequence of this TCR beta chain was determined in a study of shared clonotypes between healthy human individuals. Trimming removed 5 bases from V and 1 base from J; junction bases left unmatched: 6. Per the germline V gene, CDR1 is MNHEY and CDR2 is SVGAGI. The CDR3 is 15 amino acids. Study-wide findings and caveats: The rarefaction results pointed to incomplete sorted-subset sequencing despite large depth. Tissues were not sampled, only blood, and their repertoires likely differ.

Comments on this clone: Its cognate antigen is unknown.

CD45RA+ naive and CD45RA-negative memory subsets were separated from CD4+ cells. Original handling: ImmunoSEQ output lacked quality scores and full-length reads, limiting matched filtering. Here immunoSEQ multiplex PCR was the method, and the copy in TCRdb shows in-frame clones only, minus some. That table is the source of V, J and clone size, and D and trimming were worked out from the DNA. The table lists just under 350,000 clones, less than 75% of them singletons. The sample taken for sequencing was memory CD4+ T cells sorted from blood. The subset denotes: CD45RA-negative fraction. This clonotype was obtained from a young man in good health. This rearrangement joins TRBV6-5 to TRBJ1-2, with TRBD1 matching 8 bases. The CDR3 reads CASSLDRAVNYGYTF. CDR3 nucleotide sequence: TGTGCCAGCAGTCTGGACAGGGCGGTTAACTATGGCTACACCTTC.